This TCR beta chain was retrieved from a study of T-cell reconstitution after alpha-beta-depleted transplantation in children. This clonotype was seen more than once but under ten times. Preparing the TCRbeta library involved the use of unique molecular identifiers. TCRdb itself ran the PCR reads through MiXCR, one entry per CDR3 protein. Counted here are hundreds of thousands of distinct CDR3 sequences, around 12% occurring once; the ten biggest clones make up about 5.6%. Trimming shortened V by 5 bases and J by 3 bases, and 11 bases separated the two germline ends. The CDR3 is made up of 12 amino acids. From germline, CDR1 is DFQATT and CDR2 SNEGSKA (reference sequence).

Sequencing was performed on PBMCs from the stem cell graft donor, taken from the stem cell graft. This receptor was obtained from a human donor who donated a stem cell graft to a child with combined immunodeficiency. The chain couples TRBV20-1 to TRBJ2-7; tentative D call: TRBD1 (5 bases). The CDR3 nucleotides are TGCAGTGCTGGGGCCAACTACTACGAGCAGTACTTC. Amino acids: CSAGANYYEQYF.